The 32 T cell receptor beta chains below were found in one sample sequenced in a study of T cell changes during pregnancy in multiple sclerosis. The table came from immunoSEQ multiplex PCR; TCRdb's copy has only in-frame clones and leaves some out. This sample has some 85,000 clones, with 90% to 95% found just once. Sample: peripheral blood, taken in the third trimester of pregnancy. The receptor set was obtained from a female donor with multiple sclerosis, enrolled in a pregnancy study.

The chain couples TRBV5-1 to TRBJ2-6; TRBD2 agrees at 8 bases. The CDR3 has 18 amino acids. The V gene end was trimmed by 4 bases and the J gene end by 0 bases; junction bases not matched to a gene: 9. CDR1 is SGHRS and CDR2 is YFSETQ in the germline V gene. The DNA for the CDR3 is TGCGCCAGCAGCCCGGGACTAGGGTTCCTCTCTGGGGCCAACGTCCTGACTTTC. Amino acid sequence: CASSPGLGFLSGANVLTF.

The genes are TRBV25-1 and TRBJ2-5; D not resolved. The V gene lost 7 bases and the J gene lost 9 bases, with 15 bases spanning the gap. There are 12 residues in the CDR3. Germline V gives CDR1 MGHDK, CDR2 SYGVNS. The CDR3 sequence: CASTADGNSQYF. As DNA, the CDR3 is TGTGCCAGCACTGCGGATGGCAATTCCCAGTACTTC. Full variable domain (outside the CDR3, taken from reference TRBV25-1 and TRBJ2-5): EADIYQTPRYLVIGTGKKITLECSQTMGHDKMYWYQQDPGMELHLIHYSYGVNSTEKGDLSSESTVSRIRTEHFPLTLESARPSHTSQYLCASTADGNSQYFGPGTRLLVL.

This chain connects TRBV9 to TRBJ2-1; D not resolved. V was clipped by 0 bases and J by 0 bases, with 7 bases between them. There are 15 residues in the CDR3. Germline CDR1 is SGDLS and CDR2 is YYNGEE. The chain's CDR3 is CASSVGLSSYNEQFF. The CDR3 DNA reads TGTGCCAGCAGCGTAGGGTTGAGCTCCTACAATGAGCAGTTCTTC.

The chain recombines TRBV7-2 with TRBJ2-7; weak D call: TRBD1 (5 bases). V was clipped by 6 bases and J by 8 bases, with 17 bases between them. The CDR3 has 13 amino acids. Germline CDR1 is SGHTA and CDR2 is FQGNSA. In nucleotides, the CDR3 is TGTGCCAGCAGTAGCACCCAGGGCGAGAAGCAGTACTTC. This codes for CASSSTQGEKQYF. The full variable domain, completed using reference TRBV7-2 and TRBJ2-7, is GAGVSQSPSNKVTEKGKDVELRCDPISGHTALYWYRQSLGQGLEFLIYFQGNSAPDKSGLPSDRFSAERTGGSVSTLTIQRTQQEDSAVYLCASSSTQGEKQYFGPGTRLTVT.

The rearrangement uses TRBV7-8 and TRBJ2-7; TRBD2 matches at 10 bases. Germline trimming cut 4 bases from V and 3 bases from J; bases unmatched to any gene: 6. The CDR3 has 15 amino acids. Germline V gene lookup returns CDR1 SGHVS and CDR2 FQNEAQ. DNA of the CDR3: TGTGCCAGCAGCTCTATAGCGGGAGGAGGCTACGAGCAGTACTTC. This encodes CASSSIAGGGYEQYF.

The chain combines TRBV6-4 with TRBJ2-1; 7 bases align to TRBD2. J gave up 0 bases and V 5 bases, and 4 bases lay outside the gene matches. From germline, CDR1 is MRHNA and CDR2 SNTAGT. CDR3 length: 15 residues. CDR3 region: CASSTSGNSYNEQFF. In DNA form, the CDR3 reads TGTGCCAGCAGTACAAGCGGGAACTCCTACAATGAGCAGTTCTTC.

The genes are TRBV13 and TRBJ1-5, with D possibly matching TRBD1 (5 bases). Trimming stripped 3 bases from V and 1 base from J, with 7 bases between. The germline gives CDR1 PRHDT, CDR2 FYEKMQ (reference sequence). The CDR3 totals 14 residues. Here the CDR3 reads CASSLGGSNQPQHF. CDR3 DNA: TGTGCCAGCAGCTTGGGGGGGAGCAATCAGCCCCAGCATTTT. Full variable domain (rest looked up from reference TRBV13 and TRBJ1-5): AAGVIQSPRHLIKEKRETATLKCYPIPRHDTVYWYQQGPGQDPQFLISFYEKMQSDKGSIPDRFSAQQFSDYHSELNMSSLELGDSALYFCASSLGGSNQPQHFGDGTRLSIL.

CDR3 DNA sequence: TGCGCCAGCAGCCATCCCGGGACAGGGAAGTACGAGCAGTACTTC. Translation gives CASSHPGTGKYEQYF. This chain links TRBV4-1 with TRBJ2-7, with 9 bases lining up with TRBD1. In germline, CDR1 is MGHRA, CDR2 YSYEKL. V was clipped by 3 bases and J by 4 bases; unmatched bases: 7. CDR3 length: 15 amino acids.

The V and J genes are TRBV30 and TRBJ1-2, with a weak D call TRBD1 (5 bases). This CDR3 region has 16 residues. CDR1 is GTSNPN, CDR2 SVGIG, per germline (reference sequence). Trimming took off 3 bases at V and 4 bases at J, with 21 bases between the two ends. The CDR3 DNA reads TGTGCCTGGAGAACAAGAGACAGTAGGATGGTCTATGGCTACACCTTC. This gives the protein CAWRTRDSRMVYGYTF.

CDR3: CASSLSGGLYEQYF. Here the CDR3 DNA reads TGTGCCAGCAGCTTATCGGGAGGACTGTACGAGCAGTACTTC. The rearrangement uses TRBV7-6 and TRBJ2-7; 7 bases map to TRBD2. The CDR3 length is 14 residues. Per germline, CDR1 SGHVS and CDR2 FNYEAQ. Germline trimming cut 2 bases from V and 4 bases from J; bases unmatched to any gene: 5.

This clone occurred once. The CDR3 here is CASSHQGAAATGELFF. CDR3 DNA sequence: TGTGCCAGCAGCCATCAGGGGGCCGCGGCCACCGGGGAGCTGTTTTTT. The rearrangement uses TRBV7-9 and TRBJ2-2; TRBD1 agrees at 8 bases. Germline assignment: CDR1 SEHNR and CDR2 FQNEAQ (reference sequence). The CDR3 loop spans 16 amino acids. The V and J ends lost 5 bases and 4 bases, in that order; junction bases with no gene match: 9.

This clone was counted between two and nine times. This rearrangement joins TRBV28 to TRBJ1-1; D is unresolved. V lost 1 base and J 1 base, leaving 7 bases between the germline ends. Germline V CDR1 and CDR2: MDHEN, SYDVKM. There are 14 residues in the CDR3. The CDR3 here is CASSLLQQNTEAFF. The CDR3 region has the DNA TGTGCCAGCAGTTTATTACAGCAGAACACTGAAGCTTTCTTT.

This chain links TRBV28 with TRBJ2-7; D remains ambiguous. CDR1 MDHEN and CDR2 SYDVKM come from the germline V gene. CDR3 length: 14 residues. The V and J ends lost 2 bases and 0 bases respectively, with 8 bases between them. The CDR3, as DNA: TGTGCCAGCAGTTTAGGCGGAAGCTCCTACGAGCAGTACTTC. This codes for CASSLGGSSYEQYF.

V and J are TRBV27 and TRBJ1-1, with 11 bases lining up with TRBD1. The CDR3 loop spans 14 amino acids. The junction had 7 bases not matched to a gene; V was cut back by 8 bases and J by 5 bases. Germline V CDR1 and CDR2: MNHEY, SMNVEV (reference sequence). CDR3: CASSRTGGLTEAFF. As DNA, the CDR3 is TGTGCCAGCTCCCGGACAGGGGGCCTGACTGAAGCTTTCTTT.

CDR3 sequence reads: CASSLLSGGSYEQYF. The CDR3 DNA is TGCGCCAGCAGCTTGCTATCGGGAGGCTCCTACGAGCAGTACTTC. This rearrangement joins TRBV5-1 to TRBJ2-7, with 7 positions matching TRBD2. Trimming at V came to 1 base and at J to 0 bases, leaving 4 bases not matched to a gene. In germline, CDR1 is SGHRS, CDR2 YFSETQ. The CDR3 is 15 residues long.

V gene TRBV27 combines with J gene TRBJ1-5; D not resolved. CDR3 size: 14 residues. The V gene lost 5 bases and the J gene lost 0 bases, with 8 bases spanning the gap. Germline V lookup: CDR1 MNHEY, CDR2 SMNVEV (reference sequence). CDR3 bases: TGTGCCAGCAGTCCGGTGCATAGCAATCAGCCCCAGCATTTT. It yields the protein CASSPVHSNQPQHF.

The rearrangement uses TRBV5-1 and TRBJ2-7; unclear D gene. V shed 1 base and J shed 5 bases, with 7 bases lying between them. Germline CDR1 reads SGHRS; CDR2 reads YFSETQ. The CDR3 runs 12 residues. The CDR3 loop is CASSLPADEQYF. CDR3 nucleotides: TGCGCCAGCAGCTTGCCCGCGGACGAGCAGTACTTC. The full variable domain, its missing parts supplied by reference TRBV5-1 and TRBJ2-7, is KAGVTQTPRYLIKTRGQQVTLSCSPISGHRSVSWYQQTPGQGLQFLFEYFSETQRNKGNFPGRFSGRQFSNSRSEMNVSTLELGDSALYLCASSLPADEQYFGPGTRLTVT.

Here the CDR3 reads CAWSPGDGGSAYEQYF. CDR3 in DNA: TGTGCCTGGAGTCCCGGGGACGGCGGGAGCGCCTACGAGCAGTACTTC. V usage is TRBV30 and J usage is TRBJ2-7; 7 bases are shared with TRBD2. Looked up from germline, CDR1 is GTSNPN and CDR2 is SVGIG (reference sequence). CDR3 length: 16 residues. Trimming at V came to 2 bases and at J to 2 bases, leaving 12 bases not matched to a gene.

V is TRBV29-1 and J is TRBJ1-1, with D uncertain. This CDR3 region has 14 residues. V was pared by 7 bases and J by 1 base, with 16 bases between. Per the germline V gene, CDR1 is SQVTM and CDR2 is ANQGSEA. The CDR3 DNA follows: TGCAGCGCCAGATTTGACACGCAGAACACTGAAGCTTTCTTT. It translates to CSARFDTQNTEAFF.

This chain joins TRBV19 and TRBJ1-4, with D perhaps matching TRBD1 (5 bases). The CDR3 contains 12 residues. Germline CDR1 reads LNHDA; CDR2 reads SQIVND (reference sequence). With 7 bases removed from V and 11 bases from J, the gap between germline ends came to 14 bases. Here the CDR3 reads CASTSGGFKLFF. Here the CDR3 DNA reads TGTGCCAGTACCTCGGGGGGGTTCAAACTGTTTTTT.

The chain links TRBV12-5 to TRBJ2-1; D ambiguous. V was pared by 3 bases and J by 0 bases, with 12 bases between. Germline V gene lookup returns CDR1 LGHNT and CDR2 FRNRAP. The CDR3 loop spans 16 amino acids. The CDR3 coding sequence is TGTGCTAGTGGTTTAGCCGCGCGTGGCTCCTACAATGAGCAGTTCTTC. This encodes CASGLAARGSYNEQFF.

This clone is a singleton in its sample. The rearrangement links TRBV2 to TRBJ1-3, with TRBD1 as a possible D gene (5 bases). CDR3 length equals 15 residues. Trimming removed 5 bases at V and 2 bases at J, with 13 bases between. Germline CDR1 SNHLY, CDR2 FYNNEI. CDR3: CASSPPGRTGNTIYF. In nucleotides, the CDR3 is TGTGCCAGCAGTCCCCCAGGGCGGACTGGAAACACCATATATTTT.

A single count supports this clone. The chain has TRBV5-4 and TRBJ2-7, with 12 positions matching TRBD2. Trimming at V came to 2 bases and at J to 0 bases, leaving 6 bases not matched to a gene. The CDR3 contains 17 residues. CDR1 SGHNT and CDR2 YYREEE come from the germline V gene (reference sequence). This CDR3 is CASSLASGRGGSYEQYF. The CDR3 bases are TGTGCCAGCAGCTTAGCTAGCGGGAGGGGGGGCTCCTACGAGCAGTACTTC.

V usage is TRBV7-8 and J usage is TRBJ2-3; D ambiguous. The V end lost 1 base, the J end lost 1 base, and 9 bases lay between the germline ends. The CDR3 totals 15 residues. Germline CDR1 SGHVS, CDR2 FQNEAQ. The CDR3 protein is CASSLGRGRTDTQYF. CDR3 bases: TGTGCCAGCAGCTTAGGGAGAGGCCGCACAGATACGCAGTATTTT.

This chain connects TRBV11-2 to TRBJ1-3; possible D gene TRBD1, 6 bases. The germline V gene encodes CDR1 SGHAT and CDR2 FQNNGV. V lost 4 bases, J lost 4 bases, and 14 bases lay in between. CDR3 length equals 15 residues. The CDR3 DNA reads TGTGCCAGCAGCTCCGACGGGGGGCCGGGAAACACCATATATTTT. The encoded protein is CASSSDGGPGNTIYF.

The chain uses TRBV4-3 and TRBJ2-3; possible D gene TRBD1, 8 bases. V gave up 4 bases and J gave up 3 bases, with 20 bases separating them. The CDR3 spans 17 residues. Germline CDR1 is LGHNA and CDR2 is YSLEER. The CDR3 region has the DNA TGCGCCAGCAGCCCCAACATCGACAGGGGAGGGACAGATACGCAGTATTTT. It translates to CASSPNIDRGGTDTQYF.

V gene TRBV15 combines with J gene TRBJ1-2; 12 bases line up with TRBD1. The CDR3 sequence is 16 residues long. Germline V gene lookup returns CDR1 LNHNV and CDR2 YYDKDF (reference sequence). J gave up 6 bases and V 1 base, and 6 bases lay outside the gene matches. The CDR3 loop is CATSRVGTGGSNGYTF. The CDR3 DNA sequence: TGTGCCACCAGCAGAGTTGGGACAGGGGGCTCCAATGGCTACACCTTC.

The chain has TRBV9 and TRBJ1-3; 8 positions match TRBD1. The CDR3 is 17 residues long. V trimming: 0 bases; J trimming: 3 bases; junction bases outside the gene matches: 8. Germline V CDR1 and CDR2: SGDLS, YYNGEE. CDR3 bases: TGTGCCAGCAGCGTAGCTACTGGACAGGGTCGTGGAAACACCATATATTTT. Protein product: CASSVATGQGRGNTIYF. Complete variable domain (other parts from reference TRBV9 and TRBJ1-3): DSGVTQTPKHLITATGQRVTLRCSPRSGDLSVYWYQQSLDQGLQFLIQYYNGEERAKGNILERFSAQQFPDLHSELNLSSLELGDSALYFCASSVATGQGRGNTIYFGEGSWLTVV.

This clone has a single count. The chain employs TRBV6-5 and TRBJ2-5; TRBD1 aligns across 9 bases. Germline CDR1 MNHEY, CDR2 SVGAGI. Germline trimming cut 5 bases from V and 1 base from J; bases unmatched to any gene: 5. CDR3 length equals 15 residues. CDR3 region: CASSGDRGIQETQYF. The CDR3 DNA follows: TGTGCCAGCAGTGGCGACAGGGGGATCCAAGAGACCCAGTACTTC.

The chain recombines TRBV7-8 with TRBJ2-3; 10 bases line up with TRBD2. The CDR3 is 15 residues long. Germline assignment: CDR1 SGHVS and CDR2 FQNEAQ. The V segment lost 3 bases and the J segment 0 bases; nucleotides outside the gene matches: 0. The CDR3 sequence is CASSFSGGSTDTQYF. CDR3 bases: TGTGCCAGCAGCTTTAGCGGGGGGAGCACAGATACGCAGTATTTT.

The J gene is TRBJ1-3, the V gene TRBV4-1; no firm D call. Trimming shortened V by 1 base and J by 2 bases, and 9 bases separated the two germline ends. The CDR3 totals 15 residues. Germline lookup yields CDR1 MGHRA and CDR2 YSYEKL. CDR3 nucleotides: TGCGCCAGCAGCCAAGGAGGCGGGACTGGAAACACCATATATTTT. Translated, it gives CASSQGGGTGNTIYF.

There are a few counts of this clone. CDR3 in DNA: TGTGCCAGCAGCTCCGGGACAGGGGGCTACGAGCAGTACTTC. Protein product: CASSSGTGGYEQYF. The chain links TRBV11-2 to TRBJ2-7, with 11 bases identical to TRBD1. Per the germline V gene, CDR1 is SGHAT and CDR2 is FQNNGV. This CDR3 is built from 14 residues. Trimming at V came to 4 bases and at J to 3 bases, leaving 2 bases not matched to a gene. Using reference TRBV11-2 and TRBJ2-7 for the parts outside the CDR3, the full variable domain is EAGVAQSPRYKIIEKRQSVAFWCNPISGHATLYWYQQILGQGPKLLIQFQNNGVVDDSQLPKDRFSAERLKGVDSTLKIQPAKLEDSAVYLCASSSGTGGYEQYFGPGTRLTVT.